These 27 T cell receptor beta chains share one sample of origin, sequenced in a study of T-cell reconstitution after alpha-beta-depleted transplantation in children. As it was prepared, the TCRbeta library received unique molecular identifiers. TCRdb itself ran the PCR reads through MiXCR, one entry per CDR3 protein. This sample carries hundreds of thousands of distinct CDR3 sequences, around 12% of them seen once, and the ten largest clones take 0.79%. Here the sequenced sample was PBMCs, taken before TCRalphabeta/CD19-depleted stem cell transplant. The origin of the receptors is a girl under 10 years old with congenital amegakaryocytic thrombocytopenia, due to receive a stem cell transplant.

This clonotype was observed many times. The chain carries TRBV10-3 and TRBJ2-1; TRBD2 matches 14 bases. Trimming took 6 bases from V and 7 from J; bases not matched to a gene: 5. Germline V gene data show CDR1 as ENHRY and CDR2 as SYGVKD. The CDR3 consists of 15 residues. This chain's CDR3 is CAIRAWTSGRNEQFF. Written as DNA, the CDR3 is TGTGCCATCAGAGCATGGACTAGCGGGAGGAATGAGCAGTTCTTC.

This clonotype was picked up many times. The CDR3 here is CSARLAGENEQFF. Here the CDR3 DNA reads TGCAGTGCTAGGCTAGCGGGAGAAAATGAGCAGTTCTTC. This sequence joins TRBV20-1 and TRBJ2-1; 10 positions match TRBD2. CDR1 is DFQATT, CDR2 SNEGSKA, per germline (reference sequence). The CDR3 consists of 13 residues. J gave up 7 bases and V 3 bases, and 3 bases lay outside the gene matches.

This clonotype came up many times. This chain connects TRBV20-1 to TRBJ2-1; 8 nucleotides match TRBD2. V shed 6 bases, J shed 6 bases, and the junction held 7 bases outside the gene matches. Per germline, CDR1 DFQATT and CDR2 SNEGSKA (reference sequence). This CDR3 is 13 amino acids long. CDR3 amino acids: CSATGLASNEQFF. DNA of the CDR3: TGCAGTGCGACCGGACTAGCCAGCAATGAGCAGTTCTTC.

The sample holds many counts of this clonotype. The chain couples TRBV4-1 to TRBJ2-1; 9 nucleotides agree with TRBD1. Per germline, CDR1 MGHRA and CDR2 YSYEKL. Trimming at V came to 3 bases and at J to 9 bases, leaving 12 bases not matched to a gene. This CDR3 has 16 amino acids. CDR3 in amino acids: CASSHTGTGYGVEQFF. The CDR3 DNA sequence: TGCGCCAGCAGCCACACCGGGACAGGGTACGGTGTTGAGCAGTTCTTC.

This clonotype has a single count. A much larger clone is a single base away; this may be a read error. The CDR3 sequence: CASSKVEATTRESNIQYF. The DNA for the CDR3 is TGTGCCAGCAGCAAAGTTGAAGCGACTACACGGGAGAGCAACATTCAGTACTTC. The V call is TRBV21-1, the J call TRBJ2-4; no DNA check was done on the table's D call, TRBD2. TRBV21-1 is designated a pseudogene. The CDR3 sequence is 18 residues long.

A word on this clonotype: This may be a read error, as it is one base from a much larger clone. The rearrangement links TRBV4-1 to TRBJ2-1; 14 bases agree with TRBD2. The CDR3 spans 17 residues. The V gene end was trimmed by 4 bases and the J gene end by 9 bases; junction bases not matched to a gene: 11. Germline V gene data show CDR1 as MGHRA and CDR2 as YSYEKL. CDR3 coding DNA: TGCGCCAGCAGCCGAGAAGGACTAGCGGGAGGTCGAGGTGAGCAGTTCTTC. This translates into CASSREGLAGGRGEQFF.

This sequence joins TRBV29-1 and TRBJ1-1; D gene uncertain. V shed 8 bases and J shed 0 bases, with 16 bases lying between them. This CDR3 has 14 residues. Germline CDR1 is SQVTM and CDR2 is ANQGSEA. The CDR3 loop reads CSTHVWPLNTEAFF. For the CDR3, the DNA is TGCAGCACCCACGTGTGGCCCTTGAACACTGAAGCTTTCTTT.

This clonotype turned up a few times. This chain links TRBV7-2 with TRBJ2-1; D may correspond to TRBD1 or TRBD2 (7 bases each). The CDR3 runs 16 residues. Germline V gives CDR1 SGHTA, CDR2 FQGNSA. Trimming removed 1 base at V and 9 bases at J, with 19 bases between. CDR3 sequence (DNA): TGTGCCAGCAGCTTAGTGGGAGGGGGCTCCTTCGGTGAGCAGTTCTTC. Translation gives CASSLVGGGSFGEQFF.

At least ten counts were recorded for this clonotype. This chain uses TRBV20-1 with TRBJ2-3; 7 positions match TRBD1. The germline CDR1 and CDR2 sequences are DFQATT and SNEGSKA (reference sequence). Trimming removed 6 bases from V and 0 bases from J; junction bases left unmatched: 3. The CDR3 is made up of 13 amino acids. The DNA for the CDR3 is TGCAGTGCAAGGACAGGTAGCACAGATACGCAGTATTTT. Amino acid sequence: CSARTGSTDTQYF.

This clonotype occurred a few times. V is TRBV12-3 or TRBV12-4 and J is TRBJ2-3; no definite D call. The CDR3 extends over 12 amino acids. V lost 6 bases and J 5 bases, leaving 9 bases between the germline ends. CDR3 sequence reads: CASRPDEDTQYF. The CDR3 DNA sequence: TGTGCCAGCAGACCCGATGAAGATACGCAGTATTTT.

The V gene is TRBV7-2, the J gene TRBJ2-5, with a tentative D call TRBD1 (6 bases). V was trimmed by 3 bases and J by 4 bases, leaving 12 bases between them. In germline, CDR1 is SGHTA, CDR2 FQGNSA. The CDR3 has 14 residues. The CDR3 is CASSLMGASETQYF. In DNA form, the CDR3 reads TGTGCCAGCAGCTTGATGGGGGCCTCAGAGACCCAGTACTTC.

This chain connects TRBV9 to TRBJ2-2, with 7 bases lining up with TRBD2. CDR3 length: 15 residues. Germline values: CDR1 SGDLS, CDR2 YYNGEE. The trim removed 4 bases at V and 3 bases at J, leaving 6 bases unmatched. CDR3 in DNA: TGTGCCAGCAGCTGGAGGGGAGGGGACACCGGGGAGCTGTTTTTT. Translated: CASSWRGGDTGELFF.

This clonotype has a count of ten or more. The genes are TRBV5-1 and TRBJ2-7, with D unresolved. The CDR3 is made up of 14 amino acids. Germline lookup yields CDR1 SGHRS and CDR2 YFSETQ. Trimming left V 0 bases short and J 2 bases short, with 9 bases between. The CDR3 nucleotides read TGCGCCAGCAGCTTGGCAGGTATGGCCTACGAGCAGTACTTC. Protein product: CASSLAGMAYEQYF.

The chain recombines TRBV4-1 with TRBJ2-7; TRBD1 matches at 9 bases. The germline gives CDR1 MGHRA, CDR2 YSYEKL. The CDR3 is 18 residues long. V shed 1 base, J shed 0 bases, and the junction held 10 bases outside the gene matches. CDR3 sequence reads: CASSQGSLRDRDSYEQYF. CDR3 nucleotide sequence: TGCGCCAGCAGCCAAGGGAGTTTGCGGGACAGGGACTCCTACGAGCAGTACTTC.

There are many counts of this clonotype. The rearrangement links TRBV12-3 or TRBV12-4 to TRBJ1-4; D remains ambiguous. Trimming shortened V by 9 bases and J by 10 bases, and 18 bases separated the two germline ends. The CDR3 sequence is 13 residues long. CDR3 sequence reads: CARKRDEAGKLFF. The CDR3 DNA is TGTGCCAGGAAACGGGATGAAGCCGGAAAACTGTTTTTT.

As DNA, the CDR3 is TGTGCCAGCAGTGTGACAGGGGGCGGACTCTACGAGCAGTACTTC. It codes for CASSVTGGGLYEQYF. This chain connects TRBV27 to TRBJ2-7; 10 nucleotides match TRBD1. Germline V gene sequence: CDR1 MNHEY, CDR2 SMNVEV (reference sequence). There are 15 residues in the CDR3. The V gene end was trimmed by 5 bases and the J gene end by 3 bases; junction bases not matched to a gene: 7.

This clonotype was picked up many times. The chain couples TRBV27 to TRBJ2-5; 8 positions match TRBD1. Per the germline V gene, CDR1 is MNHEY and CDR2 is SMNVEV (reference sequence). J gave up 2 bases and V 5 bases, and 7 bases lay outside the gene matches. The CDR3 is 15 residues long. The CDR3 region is CASSPTRTGQETQYF. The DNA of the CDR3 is TGTGCCAGCAGTCCCACCCGGACAGGGCAAGAGACCCAGTACTTC.

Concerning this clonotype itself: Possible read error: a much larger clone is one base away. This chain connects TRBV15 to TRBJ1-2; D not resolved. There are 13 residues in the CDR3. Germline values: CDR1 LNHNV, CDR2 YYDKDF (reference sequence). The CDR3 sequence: CATSRGKEYGDTF. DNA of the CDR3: TGTGCCACCAGCAGAGGGAAGGAGTATGGCGACACCTTC.

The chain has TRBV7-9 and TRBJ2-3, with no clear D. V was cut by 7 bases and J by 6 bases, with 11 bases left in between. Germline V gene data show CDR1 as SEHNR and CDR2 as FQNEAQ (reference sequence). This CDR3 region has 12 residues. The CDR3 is CASTRRPDTQYF. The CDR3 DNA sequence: TGTGCCAGCACCCGAAGGCCGGATACGCAGTATTTT.

The CDR3 region has the DNA TGTGCCAGCAGCCCGCCCTGGGCCCCCTACGAGCAGTACTTC. Its protein product is CASSPPWAPYEQYF. The V call is TRBV3-1, the J call TRBJ2-7; the D is unclear. Trimming took 4 bases from V and 2 from J, leaving 12 bases between them. This CDR3 contains 14 residues. Germline-derived CDR1 and CDR2 are LGHDT and YNNKEL (reference sequence).

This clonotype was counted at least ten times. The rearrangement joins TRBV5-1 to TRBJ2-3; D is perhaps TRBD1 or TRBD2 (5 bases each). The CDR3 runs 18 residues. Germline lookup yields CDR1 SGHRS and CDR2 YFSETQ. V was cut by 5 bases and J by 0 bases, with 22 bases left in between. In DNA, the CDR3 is TGCGCCAGCAGTCGGCTCCGGGACGGCAACCCTAGCACAGATACGCAGTATTTT. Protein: CASSRLRDGNPSTDTQYF.

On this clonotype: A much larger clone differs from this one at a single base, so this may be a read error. This CDR3 is CASREYSNQPQHF. The DNA for the CDR3 is TGTGCCAGCAGAGAGTATAGCAATCAGCCCCAGCATTTT. This chain connects TRBV2 to TRBJ1-5; D is undetermined. CDR1 SNHLY and CDR2 FYNNEI come from the germline V gene. This CDR3 region has 13 residues. The V end was cut by 6 bases, the J end by 0 bases, with 6 bases between. The variable domain in full, with the rest retrieved from reference TRBV2 and TRBJ1-5, is EPEVTQTPSHQVTQMGQEVILRCVPISNHLYFYWYRQILGQKVEFLVSFYNNEISEKSEIFDDQFSVERPDGSNFTLKIRSTKLEDSAMYFCASREYSNQPQHFGDGTRLSIL.

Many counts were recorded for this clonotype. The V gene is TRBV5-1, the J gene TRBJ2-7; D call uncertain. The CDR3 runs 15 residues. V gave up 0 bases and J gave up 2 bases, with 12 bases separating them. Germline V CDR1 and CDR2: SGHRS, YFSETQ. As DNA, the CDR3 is TGCGCCAGCAGCTTGGAGAGACGATATCCCTACGAGCAGTACTTC. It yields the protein CASSLERRYPYEQYF.

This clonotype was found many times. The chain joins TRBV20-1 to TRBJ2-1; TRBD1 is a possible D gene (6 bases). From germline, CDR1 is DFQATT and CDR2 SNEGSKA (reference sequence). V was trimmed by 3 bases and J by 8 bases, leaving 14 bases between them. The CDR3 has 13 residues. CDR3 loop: CSASLVRGDEQFF. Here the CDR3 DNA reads TGCAGTGCTAGCCTCGTCAGGGGCGATGAGCAGTTCTTC.

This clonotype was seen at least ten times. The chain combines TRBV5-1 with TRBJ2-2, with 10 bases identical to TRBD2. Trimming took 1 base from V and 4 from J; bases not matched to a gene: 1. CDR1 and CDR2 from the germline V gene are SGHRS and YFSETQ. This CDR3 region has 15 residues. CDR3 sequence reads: CASSLTSGATGELFF. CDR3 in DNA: TGCGCCAGCAGCTTGACTAGCGGGGCCACCGGGGAGCTGTTTTTT.

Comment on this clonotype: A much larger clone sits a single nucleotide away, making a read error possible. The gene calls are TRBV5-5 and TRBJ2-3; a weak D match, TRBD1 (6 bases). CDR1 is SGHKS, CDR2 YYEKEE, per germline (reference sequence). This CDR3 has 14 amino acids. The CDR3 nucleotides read TGTGCCAGCGTACGTAGGGGGAATGCAGATACGCATTATTTT. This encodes CASVRRGNADTHYF.

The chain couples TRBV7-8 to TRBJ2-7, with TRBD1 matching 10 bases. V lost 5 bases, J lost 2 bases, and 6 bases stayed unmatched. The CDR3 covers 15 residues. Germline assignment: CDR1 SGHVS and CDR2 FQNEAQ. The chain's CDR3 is CASSIRQGATYEQYF. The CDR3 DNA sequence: TGTGCCAGCAGCATCAGACAGGGGGCCACCTACGAGCAGTACTTC. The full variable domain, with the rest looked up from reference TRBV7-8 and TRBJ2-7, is GAGVSQSPRYKVAKRGQDVALRCDPISGHVSLFWYQQALGQGPEFLTYFQNEAQLDKSGLPSDRFFAERPEGSVSTLKIQRTQQEDSAVYLCASSIRQGATYEQYFGPGTRLTVT.